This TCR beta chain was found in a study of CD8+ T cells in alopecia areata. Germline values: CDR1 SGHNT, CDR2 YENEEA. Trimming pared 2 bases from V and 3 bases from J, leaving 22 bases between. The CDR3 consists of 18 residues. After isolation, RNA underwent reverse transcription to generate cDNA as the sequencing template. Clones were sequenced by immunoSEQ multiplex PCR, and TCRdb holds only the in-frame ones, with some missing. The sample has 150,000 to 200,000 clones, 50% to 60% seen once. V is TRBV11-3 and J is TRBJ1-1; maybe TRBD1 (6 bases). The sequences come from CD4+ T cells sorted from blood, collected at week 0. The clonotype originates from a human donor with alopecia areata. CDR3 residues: CASSLSGTWGHRDTEAFF. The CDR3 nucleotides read TGTGCCAGCAGCTTATCCGGAACTTGGGGACATCGGGACACTGAAGCTTTCTTT.